This T cell receptor beta chain was captured by sequencing in a study of blood T cell repertoires in COVID-19. Study details: Sample material is recorded as cDNA or gDNA derived from T cells, B-cell-depleted T cells, or PBMCs.

Allocation to cohorts depended on clinical history reported by the participants. Original handling: Amplified reference gene primers provided the basis for estimating nucleated cell counts. Sequencing was performed with immunoSEQ multiplex PCR; in TCRdb, only in-frame clones are kept and a portion is missing. The V and J calls and clone size were taken over from that table, and D and trimming were inferred from the DNA. The table shows about 240,000 clones, with around 86% occurring only once. The sequence was obtained from a woman in her thirties or forties with acute COVID-19. The specimen was PBMCs or T cells enriched from blood (not recorded which).

The CDR3 bases are TGTGCCAGCAGTGACCCCGGACAGTTCAATCAGCCCCAGCATTTT. Translating it yields CASSDPGQFNQPQHF. This rearrangement joins TRBV2 to TRBJ1-5; TRBD1 might be the D (6 bases). CDR1 SNHLY and CDR2 FYNNEI come from the germline V gene. Trimming shortened V by 3 bases and J by 3 bases, and 12 bases separated the two germline ends. The CDR3 is 15 residues long.